The 4 T cell receptor beta chains presented below share a single source sample, sequenced in a study of cytomegalovirus exposure and HLA in healthy donors. In the PCR, 60 Vbeta and 13 Jbeta primers were used. Here immunoSEQ multiplex PCR was the method, and the copy in TCRdb shows in-frame clones only, minus some. The sample gives under 150,000 clones, more than 60% of which show up once; roughly 1.5% is in the top ten. Source material: PBMCs. The receptors were gathered from a woman aged 18-29 years in good health and CMV-seronegative.

This clone was observed a few times. The rearrangement uses TRBV30 and TRBJ1-1; tentatively, D is TRBD1 (6 bases). Germline CDR1 GTSNPN, CDR2 SVGIG (reference sequence). V was pared by 3 bases and J by 1 base, with 9 bases between. CDR3 length equals 13 residues. The CDR3 sequence is CAWRIGGNTEAFF. The DNA of the CDR3 is TGTGCCTGGAGAATAGGGGGGAACACTGAAGCTTTCTTT.

This chain connects TRBV6-5 to TRBJ2-7; maybe TRBD2 (5 bases). V lost 4 bases and J 2 bases, leaving 9 bases between the germline ends. CDR3 length: 13 residues. Germline V CDR1 and CDR2: MNHEY, SVGAGI. CDR3 coding DNA: TGTGCCAGCAGTTCGGACGGGACCTACGAGCAGTACTTC. This codes for CASSSDGTYEQYF.

In its sample, this clone was seen once. The chain couples TRBV5-1 to TRBJ2-7; D may be TRBD1 (5 bases). V gave up 0 bases and J gave up 3 bases, with 16 bases separating them. The CDR3 spans 16 residues. Germline V lookup: CDR1 SGHRS, CDR2 YFSETQ. CDR3 DNA: TGCGCCAGCAGCTTGGGTGGGGCGTCCCCAGGCTACGAGCAGTACTTC. It is translated as CASSLGGASPGYEQYF.

This sequence joins TRBV5-1 and TRBJ1-1, with D uncertain. CDR1 and CDR2 (germline): SGHRS, YFSETQ. Trimming left V 4 bases short and J 4 bases short, with 14 bases between. The CDR3 is made up of 14 amino acids. CDR3 bases: TGCGCCAGCAGCCTAGCAGGTATGGGCACTGAAGCTTTCTTT. As protein: CASSLAGMGTEAFF.